The TCR beta chain under discussion was sequenced for a study of blood T cells in healthy people across ages. Broader study findings: It was not possible, with unsorted PBMCs, to conclusively compare naive and antigen-experienced cells.

Trimming left V 4 bases short and J 7 bases short, with 12 bases between. CDR1 and CDR2 (germline): SGHRS, YFSETQ. The CDR3 runs to 14 residues. Comments on this clonotype: Its antigen is still unknown.

A second PCR, run for about 6 to 11 cycles, used a sample-barcoded 5' primer plus a J-beta primer mix. One entry per CDR3 protein results from TCRdb running MiXCR on the 5' RACE reads. The profile shows around 800,000 distinct CDR3 sequences, about a quarter of them singletons. Every donor contributed roughly 11 milliliters of peripheral blood by blood draw. The data also belong to a second study, concerning T cells of mothers and their children.

The V call is TRBV5-1, the J call TRBJ1-6; D not certain. The receptor's source is a boy between 5 and 17 years old in good health. The sample consisted of blood. The CDR3 sequence: CASSAQVGNSPLHF. The CDR3 bases are TGCGCCAGCAGCGCTCAAGTGGGGAATTCACCCCTCCACTTT.